This TCR beta chain is from a study of CD8+ T cells in alopecia areata. The treatment: oral pan-JAK inhibitor, 5-10 mg twice daily. Once RNA had been extracted, it was reverse transcribed into cDNA to act as the sequencing template. The protocol was immunoSEQ multiplex PCR, while the TCRdb copy is restricted to in-frame clones and leaves out a portion. Of approximately 130,000 clones in the sample, roughly 57% were seen once. The CDR3 is made up of 17 amino acids. Unmatched junction bases numbered 11, after V lost 8 bases and J lost 4 bases. Germline CDR1 and CDR2: SNHLY and FYNNEI. This rearrangement joins TRBV2 to TRBJ2-1, with TRBD2 identical over 13 bases. The input for sequencing was CD4+ T cells sorted from blood, taken at week 4, from a patient treated with tofacitinib. This TCR was sampled from a human donor with alopecia areata. The CDR3 bases are TGTGCCAGCGAACTAGCGGGAGGGCCGGGGACATACAATGAGCAGTTCTTC. It is translated as CASELAGGPGTYNEQFF.